The following is a TCR beta chain sequence with its context. The sample belongs to a study of blood T cell repertoires in COVID-19. Overall study context: Sites in the United States, Italy and Spain provided acute and convalescent COVID-19 samples. T cells, B-cell-depleted T cells, or PBMCs supplied cDNA or gDNA.

Before being deemed recovered, Cohort 3 donors had two negative PCRs, clearance, or symptom resolution. CDR3 size: 16 residues. Trimming cost V 1 base and J 3 bases; bases outside gene matches: 7. Germline-derived CDR1 and CDR2 are KGHSH and LQKENI. Original processing methods: Amplification from reference gene primers served as the basis for estimated nucleated cell counts. The assay was immunoSEQ multiplex PCR, and TCRdb's table has in-frame clones only and misses some. V and J calls and clone size come straight from that table; D and trimming were deduced from the DNA. The sample lists roughly 330,000 clones, 80% to 90% seen once, with approximately 5.3% in the top ten.

This chain joins TRBV18 and TRBJ1-1; TRBD1 matches at 8 bases. The sample was PBMCs or T cells enriched from blood (not recorded which). This receptor was taken from a woman in her thirties who had recovered from COVID-19. The CDR3 is CASSPQQGAWDTEAFF. The CDR3 DNA reads as TGTGCCAGCTCACCACAGCAGGGGGCTTGGGACACTGAAGCTTTCTTT.